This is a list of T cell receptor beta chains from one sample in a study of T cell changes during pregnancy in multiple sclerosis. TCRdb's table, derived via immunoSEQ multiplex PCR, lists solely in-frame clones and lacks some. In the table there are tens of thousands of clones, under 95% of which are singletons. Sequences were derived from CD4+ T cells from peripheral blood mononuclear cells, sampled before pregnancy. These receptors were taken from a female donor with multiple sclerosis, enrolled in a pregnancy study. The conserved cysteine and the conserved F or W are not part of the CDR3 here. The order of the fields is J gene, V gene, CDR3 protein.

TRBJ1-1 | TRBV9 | ASSVGAGAEGTEAF
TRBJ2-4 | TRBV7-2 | ASSLAVGGIGGKNIQY
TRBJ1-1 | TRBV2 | ASSVQGLDTEAF
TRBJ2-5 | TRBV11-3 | ASSLDLAGPQETQY
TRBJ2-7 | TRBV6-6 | ASSYSREYYEQY
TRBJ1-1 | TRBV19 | ASSSGGGNTEAF
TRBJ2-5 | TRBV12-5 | ASGRGTGLKETQY
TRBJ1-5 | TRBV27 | ASSSRGSVNQPQH
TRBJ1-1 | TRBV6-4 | ASSDGAGGNTEAF
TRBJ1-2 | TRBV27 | ASTKRDQGNYGYT
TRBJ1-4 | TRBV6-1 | ASRTGSTNEKLF
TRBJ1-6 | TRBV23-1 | ASSPLPLH
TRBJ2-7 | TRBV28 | ASGRTGGFVDEQY
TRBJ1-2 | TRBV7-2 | ASSSTGYGYT
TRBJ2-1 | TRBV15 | ATSSGTGAYNEQF
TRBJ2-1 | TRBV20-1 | SARIGGEQF
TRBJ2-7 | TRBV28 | ASSSTGTGSHEQY
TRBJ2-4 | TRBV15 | ATSRDRLAGEWAKNIQY
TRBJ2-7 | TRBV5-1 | ASSLEGRGYEQY
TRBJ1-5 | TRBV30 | AWSSIQGEDQPQH
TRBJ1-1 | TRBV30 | AWSVSRGNTEAF
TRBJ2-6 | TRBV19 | ASSMGLAGSSGANVLT
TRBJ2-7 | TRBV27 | ASSLLGRGSSYEQY
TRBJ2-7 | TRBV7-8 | ASSAGQGAYEQY
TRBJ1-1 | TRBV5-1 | ASRQGANTEAF
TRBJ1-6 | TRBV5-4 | ASSSPGSPLH